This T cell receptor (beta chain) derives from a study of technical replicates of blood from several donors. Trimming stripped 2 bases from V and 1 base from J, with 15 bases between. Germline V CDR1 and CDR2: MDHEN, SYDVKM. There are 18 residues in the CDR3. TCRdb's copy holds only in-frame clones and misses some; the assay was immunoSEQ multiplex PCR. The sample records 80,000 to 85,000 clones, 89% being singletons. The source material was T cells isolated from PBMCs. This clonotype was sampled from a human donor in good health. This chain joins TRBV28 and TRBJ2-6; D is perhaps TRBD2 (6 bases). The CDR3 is CASSLRPYAGSGANVLTF. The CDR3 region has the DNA TGTGCCAGCAGTTTAAGGCCGTATGCGGGATCTGGGGCCAACGTCCTGACTTTC.